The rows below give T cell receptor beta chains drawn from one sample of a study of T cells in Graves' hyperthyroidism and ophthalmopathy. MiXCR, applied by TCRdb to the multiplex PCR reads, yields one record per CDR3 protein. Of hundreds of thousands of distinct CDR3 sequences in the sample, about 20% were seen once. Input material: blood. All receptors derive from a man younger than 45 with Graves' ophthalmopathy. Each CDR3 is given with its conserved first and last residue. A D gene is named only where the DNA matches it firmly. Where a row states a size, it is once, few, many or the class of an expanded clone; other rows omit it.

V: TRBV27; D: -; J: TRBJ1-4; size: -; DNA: TGTGCCAGCAGTTTATCGAGAAGAAGGGGTGCTAATGAAAAACTGTTTTTT; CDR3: CASSLSRRRGANEKLFF
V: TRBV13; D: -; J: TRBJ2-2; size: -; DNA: TGTGCCAGCAGCTTAGCGCAGGGATCGGACACCGGGGAGCTGTTTTTT; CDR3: CASSLAQGSDTGELFF
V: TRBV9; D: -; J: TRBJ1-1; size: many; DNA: TGTGCCAGCAGCTTGCCTCGATGGCATGGGGCTAAGAACACTGAAGCTTTCTTT; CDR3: CASSLPRWHGAKNTEAFF
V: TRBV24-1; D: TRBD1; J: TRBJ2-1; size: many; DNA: TGTGCCACCAGTGAACCCGGGACAGAGGCTGAGCAGTTCTTC; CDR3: CATSEPGTEAEQFF
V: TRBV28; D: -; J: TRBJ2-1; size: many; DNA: TGTGCCAGCAGTTTAAGTCGTCCAGGGCCTGATGAGCAGTTCTTC; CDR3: CASSLSRPGPDEQFF
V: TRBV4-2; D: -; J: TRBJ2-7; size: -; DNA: TGTGCCAGCAGCCCCTCGGCCGGGGCCTCCTACGAGCAGTACTTC; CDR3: CASSPSAGASYEQYF
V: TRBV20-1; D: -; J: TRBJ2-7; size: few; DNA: TGCAGTGCTAGAGATACGGGCTCCTACGAGCAGTACTTC; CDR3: CSARDTGSYEQYF
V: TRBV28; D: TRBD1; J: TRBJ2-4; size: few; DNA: TGTGCCAGCAGCCTACAGGGGGCCAAAAACATTCAGTACTTC; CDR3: CASSLQGAKNIQYF
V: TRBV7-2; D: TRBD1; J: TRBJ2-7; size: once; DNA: TGTGCCAGCAGCGAGACGACAGGGGGCGCGTACGAGGACGAGCAGTACTTC; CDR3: CASSETTGGAYEDEQYF
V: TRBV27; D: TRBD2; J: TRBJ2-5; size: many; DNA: TGTGCCAGCAGGACCTTCTTGGGGACTAGCGGGGTGCAAGAGACCCAGTACTTC; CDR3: CASRTFLGTSGVQETQYF
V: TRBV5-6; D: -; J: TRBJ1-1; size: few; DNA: TGTGCCAGCAGATACGGGGGATTCACTGAAGCTTTCTTT; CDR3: CASRYGGFTEAFF
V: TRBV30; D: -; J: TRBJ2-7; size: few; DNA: TGTGCCTGGAGGGGGCTGGGATCGAACGAGCAGTACTTC; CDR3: CAWRGLGSNEQYF
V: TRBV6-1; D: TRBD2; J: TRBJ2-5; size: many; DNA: TGTGCCAGCAGACGCCTTGGCGGGGGGCGAGGGGAGACCCAGTACTTC; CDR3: CASRRLGGGRGETQYF
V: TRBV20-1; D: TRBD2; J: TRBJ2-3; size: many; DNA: TGCAGTGCTAGGGGGACTAGCGGGAGAGATACGCAGTATTTT; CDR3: CSARGTSGRDTQYF
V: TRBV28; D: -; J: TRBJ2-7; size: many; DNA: TGTGCCAGCAGACAAGGGACCGATTCCTACGAGCAGTACTTC; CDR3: CASRQGTDSYEQYF
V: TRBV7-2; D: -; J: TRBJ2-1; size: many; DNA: TGTGCCAGCAGCTTGGGCAGGCCTTACAATGAGCAGTTCTTC; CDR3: CASSLGRPYNEQFF
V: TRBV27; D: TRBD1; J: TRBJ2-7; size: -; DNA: TGTGCCAGCAGTCCATTTTTGCTGGGACAGGTCCCCTACGAGCAGTACTTC; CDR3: CASSPFLLGQVPYEQYF
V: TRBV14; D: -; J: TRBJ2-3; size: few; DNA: TGTGCCAGCAGCCAAGAGAGGACAGATACGCAGTATTTT; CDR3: CASSQERTDTQYF
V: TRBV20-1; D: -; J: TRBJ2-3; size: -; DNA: TGCAGTGCTAAGAGGGGGAGTCTCACAGATACGCAGTATTTT; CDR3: CSAKRGSLTDTQYF
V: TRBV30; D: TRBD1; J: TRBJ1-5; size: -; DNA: TGTGCCTGGAGTGGGACAGGCATTAATCAGCCCCAGCATTTT; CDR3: CAWSGTGINQPQHF
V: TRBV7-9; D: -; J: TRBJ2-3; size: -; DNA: TGTGCCAGCAGCCCGCCTTTTCGGAGAACTAGCACAGATACGCAGTATTTT; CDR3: CASSPPFRRTSTDTQYF
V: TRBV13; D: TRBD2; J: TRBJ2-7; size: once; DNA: TGTGCCAGCAGCCCGGAACTAGCGGGAGGGAGCTCCTACGAGCAGTACTTC; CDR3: CASSPELAGGSSYEQYF
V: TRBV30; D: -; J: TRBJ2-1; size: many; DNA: TGTGCCTGGAGTGCGCGGGTGACATCCAATGAGCAGTTCTTC; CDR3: CAWSARVTSNEQFF
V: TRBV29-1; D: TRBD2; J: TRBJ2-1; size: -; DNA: TGCAGCGCTCGGGGACTAGCGGGAGGGCCAAGAATATACAATGAGCAGTTCTTC; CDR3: CSARGLAGGPRIYNEQFF